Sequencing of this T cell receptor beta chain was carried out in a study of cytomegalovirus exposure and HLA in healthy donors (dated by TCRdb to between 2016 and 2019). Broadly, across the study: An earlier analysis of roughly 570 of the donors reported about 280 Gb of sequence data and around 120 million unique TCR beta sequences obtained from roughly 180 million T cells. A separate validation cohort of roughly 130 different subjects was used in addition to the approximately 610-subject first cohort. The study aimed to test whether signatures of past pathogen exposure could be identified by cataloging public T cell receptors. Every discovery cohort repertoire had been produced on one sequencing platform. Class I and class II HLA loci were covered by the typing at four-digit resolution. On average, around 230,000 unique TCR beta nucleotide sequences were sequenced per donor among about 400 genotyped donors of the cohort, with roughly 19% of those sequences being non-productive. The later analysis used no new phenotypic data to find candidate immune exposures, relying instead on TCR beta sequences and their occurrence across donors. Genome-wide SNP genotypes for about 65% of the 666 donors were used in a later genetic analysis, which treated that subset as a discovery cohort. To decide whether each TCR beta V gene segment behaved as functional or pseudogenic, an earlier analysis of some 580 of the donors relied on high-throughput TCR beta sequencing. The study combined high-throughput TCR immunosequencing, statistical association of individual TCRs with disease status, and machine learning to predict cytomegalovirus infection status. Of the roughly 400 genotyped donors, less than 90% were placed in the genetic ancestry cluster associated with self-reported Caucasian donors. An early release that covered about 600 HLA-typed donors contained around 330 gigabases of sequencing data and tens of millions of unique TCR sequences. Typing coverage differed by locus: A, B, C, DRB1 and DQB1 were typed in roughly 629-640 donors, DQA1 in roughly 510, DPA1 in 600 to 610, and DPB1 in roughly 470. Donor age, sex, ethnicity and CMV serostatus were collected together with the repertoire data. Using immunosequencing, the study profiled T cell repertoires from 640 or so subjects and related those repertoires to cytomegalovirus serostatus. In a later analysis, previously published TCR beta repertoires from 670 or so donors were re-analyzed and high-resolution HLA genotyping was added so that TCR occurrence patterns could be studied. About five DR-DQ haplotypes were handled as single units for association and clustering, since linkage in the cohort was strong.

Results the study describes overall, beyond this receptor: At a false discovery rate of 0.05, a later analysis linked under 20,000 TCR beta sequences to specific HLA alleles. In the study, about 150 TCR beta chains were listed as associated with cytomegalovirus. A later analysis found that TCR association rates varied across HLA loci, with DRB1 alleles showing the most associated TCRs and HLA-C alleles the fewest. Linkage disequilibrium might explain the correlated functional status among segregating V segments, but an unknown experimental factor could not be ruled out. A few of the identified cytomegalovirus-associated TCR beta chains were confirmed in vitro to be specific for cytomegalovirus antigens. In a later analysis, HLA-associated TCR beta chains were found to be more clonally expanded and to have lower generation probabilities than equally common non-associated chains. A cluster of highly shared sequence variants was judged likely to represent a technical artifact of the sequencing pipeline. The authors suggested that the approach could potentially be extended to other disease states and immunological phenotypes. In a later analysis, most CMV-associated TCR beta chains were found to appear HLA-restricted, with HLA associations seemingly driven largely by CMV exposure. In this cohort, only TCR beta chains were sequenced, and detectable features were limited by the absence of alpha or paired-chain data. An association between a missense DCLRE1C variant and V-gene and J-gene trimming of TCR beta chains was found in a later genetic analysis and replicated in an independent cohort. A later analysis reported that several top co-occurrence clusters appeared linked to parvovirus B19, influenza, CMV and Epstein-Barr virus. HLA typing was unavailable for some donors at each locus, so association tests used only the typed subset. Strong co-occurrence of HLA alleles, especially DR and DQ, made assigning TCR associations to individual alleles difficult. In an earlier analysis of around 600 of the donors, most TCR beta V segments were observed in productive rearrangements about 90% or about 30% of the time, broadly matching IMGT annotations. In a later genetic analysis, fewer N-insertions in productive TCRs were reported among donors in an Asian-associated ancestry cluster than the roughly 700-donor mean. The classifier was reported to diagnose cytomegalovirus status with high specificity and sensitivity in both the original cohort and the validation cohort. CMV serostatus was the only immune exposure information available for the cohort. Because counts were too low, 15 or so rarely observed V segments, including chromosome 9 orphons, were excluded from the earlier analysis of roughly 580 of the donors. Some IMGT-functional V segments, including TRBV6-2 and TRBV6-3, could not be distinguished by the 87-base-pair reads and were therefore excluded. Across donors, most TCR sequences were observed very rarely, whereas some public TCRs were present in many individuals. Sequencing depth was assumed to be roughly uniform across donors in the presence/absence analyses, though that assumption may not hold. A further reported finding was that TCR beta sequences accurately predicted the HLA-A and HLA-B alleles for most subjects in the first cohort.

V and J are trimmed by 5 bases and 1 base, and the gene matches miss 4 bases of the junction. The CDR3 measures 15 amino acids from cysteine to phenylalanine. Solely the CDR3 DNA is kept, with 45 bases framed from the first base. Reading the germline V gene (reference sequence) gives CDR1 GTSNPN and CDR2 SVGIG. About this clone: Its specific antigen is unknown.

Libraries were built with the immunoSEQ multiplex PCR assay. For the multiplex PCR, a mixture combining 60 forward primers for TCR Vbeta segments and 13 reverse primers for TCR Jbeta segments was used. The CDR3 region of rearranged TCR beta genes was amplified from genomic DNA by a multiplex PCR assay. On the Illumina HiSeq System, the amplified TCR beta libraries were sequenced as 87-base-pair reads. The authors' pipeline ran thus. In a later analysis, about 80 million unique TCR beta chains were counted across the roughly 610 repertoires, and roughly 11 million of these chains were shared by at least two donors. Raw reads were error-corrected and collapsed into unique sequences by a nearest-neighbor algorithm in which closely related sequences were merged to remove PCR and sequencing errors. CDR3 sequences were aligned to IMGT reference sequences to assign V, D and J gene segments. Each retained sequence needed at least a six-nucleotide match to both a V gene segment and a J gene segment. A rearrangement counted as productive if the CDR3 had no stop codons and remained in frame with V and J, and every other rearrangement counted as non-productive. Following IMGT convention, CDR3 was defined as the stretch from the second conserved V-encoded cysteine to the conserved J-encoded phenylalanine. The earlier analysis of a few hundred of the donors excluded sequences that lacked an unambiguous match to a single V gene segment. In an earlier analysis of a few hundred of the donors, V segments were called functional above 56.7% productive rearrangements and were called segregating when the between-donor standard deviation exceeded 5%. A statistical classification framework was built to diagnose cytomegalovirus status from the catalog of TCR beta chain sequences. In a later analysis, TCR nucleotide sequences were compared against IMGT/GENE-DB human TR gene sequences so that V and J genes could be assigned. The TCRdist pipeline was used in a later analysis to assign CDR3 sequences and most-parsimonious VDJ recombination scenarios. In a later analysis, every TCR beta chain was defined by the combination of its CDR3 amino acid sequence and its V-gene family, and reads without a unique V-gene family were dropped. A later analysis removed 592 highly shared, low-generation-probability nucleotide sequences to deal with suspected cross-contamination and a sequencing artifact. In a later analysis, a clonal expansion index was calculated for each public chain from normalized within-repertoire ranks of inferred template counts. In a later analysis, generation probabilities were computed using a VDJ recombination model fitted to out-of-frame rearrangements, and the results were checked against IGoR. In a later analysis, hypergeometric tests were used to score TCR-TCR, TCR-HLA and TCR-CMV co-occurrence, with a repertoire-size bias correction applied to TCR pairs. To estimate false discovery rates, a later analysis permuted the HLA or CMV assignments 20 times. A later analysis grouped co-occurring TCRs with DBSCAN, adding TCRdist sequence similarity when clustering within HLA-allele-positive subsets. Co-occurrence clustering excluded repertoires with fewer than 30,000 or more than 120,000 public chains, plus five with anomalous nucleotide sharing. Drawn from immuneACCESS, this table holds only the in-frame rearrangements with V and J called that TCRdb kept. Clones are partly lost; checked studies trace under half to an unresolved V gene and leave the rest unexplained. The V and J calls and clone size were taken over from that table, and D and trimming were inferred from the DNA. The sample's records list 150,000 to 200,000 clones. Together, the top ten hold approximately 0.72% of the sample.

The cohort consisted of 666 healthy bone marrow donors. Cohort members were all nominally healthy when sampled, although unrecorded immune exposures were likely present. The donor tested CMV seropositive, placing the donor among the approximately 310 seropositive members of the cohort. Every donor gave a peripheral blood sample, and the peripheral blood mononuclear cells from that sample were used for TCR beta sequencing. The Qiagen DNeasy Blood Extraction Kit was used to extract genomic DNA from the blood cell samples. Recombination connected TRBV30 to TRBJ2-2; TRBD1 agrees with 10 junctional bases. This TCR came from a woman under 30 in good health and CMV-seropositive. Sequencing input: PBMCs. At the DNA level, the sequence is TGTGCCTGGGGGACAGGGGCGGGGAACACCGGGGAGCTGTTTTTT. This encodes CAWGTGAGNTGELFF.